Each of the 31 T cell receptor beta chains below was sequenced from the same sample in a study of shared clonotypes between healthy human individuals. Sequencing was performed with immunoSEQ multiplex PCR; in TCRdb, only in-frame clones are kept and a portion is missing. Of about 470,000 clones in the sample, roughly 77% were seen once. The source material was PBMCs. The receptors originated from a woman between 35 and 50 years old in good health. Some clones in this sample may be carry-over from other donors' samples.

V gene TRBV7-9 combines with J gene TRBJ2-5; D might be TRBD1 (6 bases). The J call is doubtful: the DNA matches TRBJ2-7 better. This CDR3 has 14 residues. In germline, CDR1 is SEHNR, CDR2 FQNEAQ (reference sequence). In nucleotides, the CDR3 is TGTGCCAGCAGCTATGACAGGCTTTCCTACGAGCAGTACTTC. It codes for CASSYDRLSYEQYF.

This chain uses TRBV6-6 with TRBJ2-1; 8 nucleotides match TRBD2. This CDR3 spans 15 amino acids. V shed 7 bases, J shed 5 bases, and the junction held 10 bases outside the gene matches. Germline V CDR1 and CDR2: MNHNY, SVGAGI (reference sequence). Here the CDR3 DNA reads TGTGCCAGCAATACGAAGCGGGAGAGACACAATGAGCAGTTCTTC. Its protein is CASNTKRERHNEQFF.

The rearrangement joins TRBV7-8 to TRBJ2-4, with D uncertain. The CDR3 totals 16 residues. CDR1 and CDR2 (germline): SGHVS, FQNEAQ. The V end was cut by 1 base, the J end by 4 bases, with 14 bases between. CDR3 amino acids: CASSLEVWVRKNIQYF. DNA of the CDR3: TGTGCCAGCAGCTTAGAGGTCTGGGTCAGGAAAAACATTCAGTACTTC.

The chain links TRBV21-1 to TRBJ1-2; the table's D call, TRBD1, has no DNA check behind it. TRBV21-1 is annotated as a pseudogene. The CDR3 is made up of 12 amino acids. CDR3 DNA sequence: TGTGCCAGCACTGGGACAGGGGATGGCTACACCTTC. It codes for CASTGTGDGYTF.

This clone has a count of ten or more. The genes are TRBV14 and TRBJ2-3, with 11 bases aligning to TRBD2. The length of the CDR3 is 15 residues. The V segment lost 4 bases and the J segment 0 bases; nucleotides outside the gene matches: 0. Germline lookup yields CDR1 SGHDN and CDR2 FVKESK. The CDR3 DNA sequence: TGTGCCAGCAGCCGGACTAGCGGGAGCACAGATACGCAGTATTTT. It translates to CASSRTSGSTDTQYF.

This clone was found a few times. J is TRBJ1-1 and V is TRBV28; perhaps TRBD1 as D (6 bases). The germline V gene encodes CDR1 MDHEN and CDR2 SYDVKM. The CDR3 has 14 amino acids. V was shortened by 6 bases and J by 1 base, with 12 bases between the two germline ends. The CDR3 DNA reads TGTGCCAGCAGCTCTCAGGGGAAGAACACTGAAGCTTTCTTT. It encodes CASSSQGKNTEAFF.

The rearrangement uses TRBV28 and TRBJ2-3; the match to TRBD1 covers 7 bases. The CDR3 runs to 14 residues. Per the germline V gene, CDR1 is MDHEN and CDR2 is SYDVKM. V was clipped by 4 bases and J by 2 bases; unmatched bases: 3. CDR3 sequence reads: CASSSGQNTDTQYF. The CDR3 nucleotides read TGTGCCAGCAGTTCGGGACAGAACACAGATACGCAGTATTTT.

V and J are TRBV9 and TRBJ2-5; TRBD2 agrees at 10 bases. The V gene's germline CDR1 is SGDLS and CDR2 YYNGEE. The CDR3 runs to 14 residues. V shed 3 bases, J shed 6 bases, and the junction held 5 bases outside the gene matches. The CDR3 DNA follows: TGTGCCAGCAGCGGTGGACTAGCGGAACAGACCCAGTACTTC. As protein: CASSGGLAEQTQYF.

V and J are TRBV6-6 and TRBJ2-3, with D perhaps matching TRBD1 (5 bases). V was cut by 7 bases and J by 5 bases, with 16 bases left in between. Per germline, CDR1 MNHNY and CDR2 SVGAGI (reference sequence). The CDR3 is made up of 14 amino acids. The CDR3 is CASTQGRFGDTQYF. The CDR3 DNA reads TGTGCCAGCACCCAGGGCAGATTTGGAGATACGCAGTATTTT.

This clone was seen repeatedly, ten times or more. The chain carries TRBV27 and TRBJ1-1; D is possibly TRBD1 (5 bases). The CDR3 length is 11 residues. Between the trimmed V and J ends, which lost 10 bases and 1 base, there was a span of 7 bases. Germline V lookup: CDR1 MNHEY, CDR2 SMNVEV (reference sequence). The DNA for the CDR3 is TGTGCCAAGACAGAGAACACTGAAGCTTTCTTT. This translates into CAKTENTEAFF.

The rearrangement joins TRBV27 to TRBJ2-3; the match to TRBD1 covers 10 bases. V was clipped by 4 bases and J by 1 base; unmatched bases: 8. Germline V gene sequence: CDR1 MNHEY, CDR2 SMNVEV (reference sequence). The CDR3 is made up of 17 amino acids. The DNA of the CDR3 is TGTGCCAGCAGTTCCATCGGACAGGGGGTTGGCACAGATACGCAGTATTTT. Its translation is CASSSIGQGVGTDTQYF.

CDR3 region: CATSRDISGAYEQYF. DNA for the CDR3: TGTGCCACCAGCAGAGATATAAGCGGGGCCTACGAGCAGTACTTC. V is TRBV15 and J is TRBJ2-7; 7 positions match TRBD2. This CDR3 has 15 residues. The germline V gene has CDR1 LNHNV and CDR2 YYDKDF (reference sequence). The V and J ends lost 0 bases and 2 bases, in that order; junction bases with no gene match: 4. Using reference TRBV15 and TRBJ2-7 for the parts outside the CDR3, the full variable domain is DAMVIQNPRYQVTQFGKPVTLSCSQTLNHNVMYWYQQKSSQAPKLLFHYYDKDFNNEADTPDNFQSRRPNTSFCFLDIRSPGLGDTAMYLCATSRDISGAYEQYFGPGTRLTVT.

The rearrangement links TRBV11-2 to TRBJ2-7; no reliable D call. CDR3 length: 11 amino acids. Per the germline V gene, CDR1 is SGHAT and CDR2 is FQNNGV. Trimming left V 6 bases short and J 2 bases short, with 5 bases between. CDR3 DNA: TGTGCCAGCAGGGGGACCTACGAGCAGTACTTC. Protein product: CASRGTYEQYF.

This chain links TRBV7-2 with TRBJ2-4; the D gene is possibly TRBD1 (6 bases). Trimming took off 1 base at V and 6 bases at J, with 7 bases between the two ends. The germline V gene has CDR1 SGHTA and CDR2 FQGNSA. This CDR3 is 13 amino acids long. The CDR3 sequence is CASSLVDRNIQYF. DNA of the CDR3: TGTGCCAGCAGCTTAGTGGACAGAAACATTCAGTACTTC.

CDR3 protein: CASSPPSGAEQYF. The CDR3 nucleotides are TGTGCCAGCTCACCACCGAGTGGCGCCGAGCAGTACTTC. This chain uses TRBV18 with TRBJ2-7; D is undetermined. CDR3 size: 13 residues. Germline V lookup: CDR1 KGHSH, CDR2 LQKENI. The V end was cut by 0 bases, the J end by 6 bases, with 9 bases between.

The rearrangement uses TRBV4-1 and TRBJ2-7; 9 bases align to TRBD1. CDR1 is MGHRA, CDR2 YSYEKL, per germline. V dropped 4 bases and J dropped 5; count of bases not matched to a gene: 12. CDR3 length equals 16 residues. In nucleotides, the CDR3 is TGCGCCAGCAGCCTCCCGTCCGGGACAGGGAGAAACGAGCAGTACTTC. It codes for CASSLPSGTGRNEQYF.

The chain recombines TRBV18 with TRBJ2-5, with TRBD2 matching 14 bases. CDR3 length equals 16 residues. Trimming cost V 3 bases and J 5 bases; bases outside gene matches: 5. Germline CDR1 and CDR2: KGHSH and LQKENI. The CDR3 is CASSPGLAGVGETQYF. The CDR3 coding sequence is TGTGCCAGCTCACCGGGACTAGCGGGAGTCGGGGAGACCCAGTACTTC.

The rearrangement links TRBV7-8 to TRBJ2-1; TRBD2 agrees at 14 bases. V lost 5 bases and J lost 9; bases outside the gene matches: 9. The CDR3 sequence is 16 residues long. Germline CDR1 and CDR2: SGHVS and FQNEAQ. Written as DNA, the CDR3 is TGTGCCAGCAGCCCTAACGGACTAGCGGGAGGTCGTGAGCAGTTCTTC. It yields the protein CASSPNGLAGGREQFF.

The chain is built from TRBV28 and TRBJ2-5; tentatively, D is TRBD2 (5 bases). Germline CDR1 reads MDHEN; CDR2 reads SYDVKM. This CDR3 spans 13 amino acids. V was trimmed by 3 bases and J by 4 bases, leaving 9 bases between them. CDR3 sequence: CASSFPGTETQYF. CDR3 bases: TGTGCCAGCAGTTTCCCGGGAACAGAGACCCAGTACTTC.

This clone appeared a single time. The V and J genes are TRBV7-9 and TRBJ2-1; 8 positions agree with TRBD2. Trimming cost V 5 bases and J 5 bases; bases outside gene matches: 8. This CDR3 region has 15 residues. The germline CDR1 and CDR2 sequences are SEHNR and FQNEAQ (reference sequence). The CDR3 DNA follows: TGTGCCAGCAGCCCCCCCGGGAGGGTAAACAATGAGCAGTTCTTC. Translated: CASSPPGRVNNEQFF.

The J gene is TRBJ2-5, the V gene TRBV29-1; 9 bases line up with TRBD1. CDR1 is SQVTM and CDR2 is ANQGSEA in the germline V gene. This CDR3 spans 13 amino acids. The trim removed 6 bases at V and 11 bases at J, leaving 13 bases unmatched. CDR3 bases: TGCAGCGTCGGACCGGGACAGGGATTGGAGCAGTACTTC. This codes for CSVGPGQGLEQYF.

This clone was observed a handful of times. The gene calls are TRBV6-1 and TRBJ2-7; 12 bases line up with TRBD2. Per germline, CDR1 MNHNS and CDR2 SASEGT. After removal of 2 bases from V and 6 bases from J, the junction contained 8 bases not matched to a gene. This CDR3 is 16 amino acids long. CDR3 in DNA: TGTGCCAGCAGTGAACCGGGACTAGCGGGTTTCCCCGAGCAGTACTTC. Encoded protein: CASSEPGLAGFPEQYF.

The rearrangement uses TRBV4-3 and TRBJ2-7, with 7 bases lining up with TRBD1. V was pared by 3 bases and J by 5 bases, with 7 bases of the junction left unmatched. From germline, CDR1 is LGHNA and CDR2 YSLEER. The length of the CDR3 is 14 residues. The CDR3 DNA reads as TGCGCCAGCAGCCACGGGACAGCGAGGGACGAGCAGTACTTC. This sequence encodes CASSHGTARDEQYF.

The CDR3 is CASSLGSGVHNEQFF. CDR3 coding DNA: TGCGCCAGCAGCTTGGGTAGCGGGGTTCACAATGAGCAGTTCTTC. The chain employs TRBV5-1 and TRBJ2-1, with TRBD2 identical over 8 bases. CDR1 is SGHRS, CDR2 YFSETQ, per germline. V lost 0 bases, J lost 5 bases, and 4 bases stayed unmatched. The CDR3 length is 15 residues. The complete variable domain, with remaining parts taken from reference TRBV5-1 and TRBJ2-1, reads KAGVTQTPRYLIKTRGQQVTLSCSPISGHRSVSWYQQTPGQGLQFLFEYFSETQRNKGNFPGRFSGRQFSNSRSEMNVSTLELGDSALYLCASSLGSGVHNEQFFGPGTRLTVL.

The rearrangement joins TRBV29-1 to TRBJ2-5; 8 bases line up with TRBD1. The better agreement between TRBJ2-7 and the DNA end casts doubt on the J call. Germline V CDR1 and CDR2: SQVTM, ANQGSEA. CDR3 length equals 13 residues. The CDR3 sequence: CSVGQGSPYEQYF. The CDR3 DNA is TGCAGCGTCGGACAGGGTTCGCCCTACGAGCAGTACTTC.

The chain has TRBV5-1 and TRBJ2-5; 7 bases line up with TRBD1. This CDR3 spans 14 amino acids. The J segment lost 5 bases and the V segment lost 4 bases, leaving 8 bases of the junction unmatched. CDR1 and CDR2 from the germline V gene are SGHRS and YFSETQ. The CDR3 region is CASSPTGSGETQYF. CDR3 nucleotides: TGCGCCAGCAGCCCGACAGGGTCGGGGGAGACCCAGTACTTC.

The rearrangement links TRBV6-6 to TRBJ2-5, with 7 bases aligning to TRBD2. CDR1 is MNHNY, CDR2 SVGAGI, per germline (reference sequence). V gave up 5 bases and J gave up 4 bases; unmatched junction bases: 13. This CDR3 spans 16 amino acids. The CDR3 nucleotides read TGTGCCAGCAGTACCCTGGGGGGGTCCTTCTCAGAGACCCAGTACTTC. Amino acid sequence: CASSTLGGSFSETQYF.

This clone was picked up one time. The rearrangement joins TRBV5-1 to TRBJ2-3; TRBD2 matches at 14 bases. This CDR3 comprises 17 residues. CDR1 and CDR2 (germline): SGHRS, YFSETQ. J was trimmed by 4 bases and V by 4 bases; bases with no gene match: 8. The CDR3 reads CASSPGTSGSLSDTQYF. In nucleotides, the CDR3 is TGCGCCAGCAGCCCCGGGACTAGCGGGAGTTTATCAGATACGCAGTATTTT. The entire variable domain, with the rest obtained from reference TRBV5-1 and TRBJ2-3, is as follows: KAGVTQTPRYLIKTRGQQVTLSCSPISGHRSVSWYQQTPGQGLQFLFEYFSETQRNKGNFPGRFSGRQFSNSRSEMNVSTLELGDSALYLCASSPGTSGSLSDTQYFGPGTRLTVL.

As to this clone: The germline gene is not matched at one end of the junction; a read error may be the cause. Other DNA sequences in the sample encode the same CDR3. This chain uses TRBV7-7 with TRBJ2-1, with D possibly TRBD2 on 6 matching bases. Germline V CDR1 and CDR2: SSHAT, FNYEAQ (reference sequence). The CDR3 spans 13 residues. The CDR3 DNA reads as TGTGCTAGCAGCTCGACTAGTGGCAATGAGCAGTTCTTC. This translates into CASSSTSGNEQFF.

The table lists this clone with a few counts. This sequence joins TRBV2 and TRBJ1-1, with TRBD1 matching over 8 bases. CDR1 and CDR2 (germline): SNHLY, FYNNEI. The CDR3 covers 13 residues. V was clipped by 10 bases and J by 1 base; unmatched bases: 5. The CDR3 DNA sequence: TGTGCCACCACAGGGGGACCGAACACTGAAGCTTTCTTT. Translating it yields CATTGGPNTEAFF.

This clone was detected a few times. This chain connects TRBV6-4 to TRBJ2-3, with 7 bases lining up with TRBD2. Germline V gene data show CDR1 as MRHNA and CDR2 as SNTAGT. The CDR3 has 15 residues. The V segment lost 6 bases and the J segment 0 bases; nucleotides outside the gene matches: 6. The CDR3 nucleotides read TGTGCCAGCAGCTCACGAGCGGGGAGCACAGATACGCAGTATTTT. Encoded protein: CASSSRAGSTDTQYF.